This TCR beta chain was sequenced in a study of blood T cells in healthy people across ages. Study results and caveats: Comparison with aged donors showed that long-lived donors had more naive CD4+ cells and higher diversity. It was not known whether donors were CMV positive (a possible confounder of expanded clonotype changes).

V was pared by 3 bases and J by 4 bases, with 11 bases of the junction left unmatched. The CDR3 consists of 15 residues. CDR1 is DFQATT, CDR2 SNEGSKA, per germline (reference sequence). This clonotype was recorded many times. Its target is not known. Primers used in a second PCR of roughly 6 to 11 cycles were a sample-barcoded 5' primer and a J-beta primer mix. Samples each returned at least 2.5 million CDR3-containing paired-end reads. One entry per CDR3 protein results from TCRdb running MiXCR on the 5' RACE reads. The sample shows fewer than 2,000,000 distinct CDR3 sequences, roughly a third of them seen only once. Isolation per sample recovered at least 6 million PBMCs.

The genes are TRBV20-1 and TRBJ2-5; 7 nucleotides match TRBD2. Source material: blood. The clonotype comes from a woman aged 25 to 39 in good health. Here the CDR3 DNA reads TGCAGTGCTAGTTGGCTAGCGGCCAGCGGAGAGACCCAGTACTTC. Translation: CSASWLAASGETQYF.